This paragraph reports one T cell receptor beta chain. What antigen it recognizes has not been identified. The input lacks base qualities; no much larger clone sits a single base away. To sequence the TCRbeta CDR3 region, genomic DNA was isolated from the sorted cells. The immunoSEQ Assay was used for sequencing of TCRbeta CDR3 regions. Entries here come from immuneACCESS through TCRdb and include only in-frame sequences with V and J called. Some clones fail to appear in such tables; in the studies checked, an unresolved V gene covers under half of the shortfall, and the cause of the remainder is unknown. The sample profile shows about 150,000 clones; roughly 94% of them were found once. Just over 0.3% of the sample is taken by the ten largest. This entry is derived from a study of OX40 agonist ivuxolimab in advanced cancers. Some background on the complete study: Ivuxolimab was a fully human IgG2 agonistic monoclonal antibody targeting the costimulatory receptor OX40 (CD134). Intravenous ivuxolimab was administered to patients every 2 weeks at six dose levels: 0.01, 0.1, 0.3, 1.5, 3 and 10 mg/kg. Of the roughly 54 patients in dose escalation, about 20 had hepatocellular carcinoma, some 15 had melanoma, 9 had renal cell carcinoma and 9 had head and neck cancer. A male proportion of approximately 83% and a mean age of roughly 58 years, ranging from 23 to 79, were recorded for the dose-escalation cohort. Patients were allowed to have had prior anti-PD-1, anti-PD-L1 or anti-CTLA-4 therapy, and 40% of the dose-escalation patients had been treated with checkpoint inhibitors. Partial responses occurred in three dose-escalation patients: two with cutaneous melanoma and one with hepatocellular carcinoma. The purpose of peripheral TCRbeta sequencing was to test whether ivuxolimab changed TCR sequence diversity and led to clonal T-cell expansion. The paper covers the monotherapy dose-escalation part of the phase I ivuxolimab trial, which included N = 52 patients. Here is what the overall study found, with its caveats: The antigen specificity of the peripheral T cells that underwent clonal expansion was not determined. Low levels of normalized T-cell clonal expansion were also seen in some patients who did not respond. After ivuxolimab, expanded clones were on average more numerous among CD8+ T cells than among CD4+ T cells. At doses of 0.1 to 3.0 mg/kg, clonal expansion of both CD4+ and CD8+ blood T cells was observed from baseline to week 6. In the 0.1-3.0 mg/kg groups, partial responders had among the lowest normalized peripheral clonal expansion, particularly in CD8+ T cells.

The trial excluded patients who had a history of autoimmune disease or who were on systemic immunosuppression. In every dose cohort, peripheral blood was drawn for TCR sequencing at baseline, cycle 4 day 1, and cycle 7 day 1. Samples were obtained from an open-label, multicenter, first-in-human phase I dose-escalation trial of ivuxolimab. Adults with locally advanced or metastatic head and neck squamous cell, hepatocellular, melanoma or renal cell carcinoma were enrolled in the trial. Before TCR sequencing, CD4+ T cells and CD8+ T cells from peripheral blood were sorted into separate populations. Taken from the germline V gene (reference sequence), the CDR1 and CDR2 loops are MNHNY and SVGAGI. The germline ends are 14 bases apart after V is trimmed by 5 bases and J by 4 bases. The CDR3 holds 15 amino acids from the cysteine to the phenylalanine. Kept here is only the CDR3 DNA, which spans 45 bases and is read in frame from base 1.

This receptor was obtained from an adult with an advanced solid tumor such as melanoma, head and neck, liver or kidney cancer. Specimen: CD4+ or CD8+ T cells sorted from blood, collected in a trial of the OX40 agonist ivuxolimab. The sequence links TRBV6-6 to TRBJ2-2; the D segment cannot be called with confidence. The CDR3 region has the sequence CASSPRTHGTGELFF. The base sequence is TGTGCCAGCAGTCCCCGGACCCATGGCACCGGGGAGCTGTTTTTT.